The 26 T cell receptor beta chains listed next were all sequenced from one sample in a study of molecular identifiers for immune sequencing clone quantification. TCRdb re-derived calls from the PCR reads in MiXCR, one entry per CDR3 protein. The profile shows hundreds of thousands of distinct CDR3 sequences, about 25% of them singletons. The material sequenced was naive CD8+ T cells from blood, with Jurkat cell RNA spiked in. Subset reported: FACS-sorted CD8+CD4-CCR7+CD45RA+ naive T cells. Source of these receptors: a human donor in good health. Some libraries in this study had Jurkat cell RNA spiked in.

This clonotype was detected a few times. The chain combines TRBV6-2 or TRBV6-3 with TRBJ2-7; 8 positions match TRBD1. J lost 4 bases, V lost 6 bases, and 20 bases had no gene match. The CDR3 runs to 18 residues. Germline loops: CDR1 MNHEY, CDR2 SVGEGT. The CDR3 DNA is TGTGCCAGCAGCCGCGGACAGGGTCTGGAACCCACCCGTTACGAGCAGTACTTC. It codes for CASSRGQGLEPTRYEQYF.

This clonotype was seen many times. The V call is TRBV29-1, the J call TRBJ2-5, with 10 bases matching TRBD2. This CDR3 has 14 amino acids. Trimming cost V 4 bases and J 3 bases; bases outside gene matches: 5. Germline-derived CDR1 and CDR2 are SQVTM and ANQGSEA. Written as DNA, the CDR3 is TGCAGCGTTGTGCCCCTAGCGGGGGAAGAGACCCAGTACTTC. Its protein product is CSVVPLAGEETQYF.

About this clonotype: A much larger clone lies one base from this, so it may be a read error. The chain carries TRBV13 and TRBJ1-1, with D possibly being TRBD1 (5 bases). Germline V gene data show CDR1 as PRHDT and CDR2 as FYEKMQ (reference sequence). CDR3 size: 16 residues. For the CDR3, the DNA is TGTGCCATCAGCTCCCCTCCGGACACCGAGAACACTGAAGCTTTCTTT. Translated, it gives CAISSPPDTENTEAFF.

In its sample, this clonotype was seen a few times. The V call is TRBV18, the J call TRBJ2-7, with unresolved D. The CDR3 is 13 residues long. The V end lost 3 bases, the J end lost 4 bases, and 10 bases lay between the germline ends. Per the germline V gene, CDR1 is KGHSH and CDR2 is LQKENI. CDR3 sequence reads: CASSPPTLYEQYF. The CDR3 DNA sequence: TGTGCCAGCTCACCGCCGACGTTGTACGAGCAGTACTTC.

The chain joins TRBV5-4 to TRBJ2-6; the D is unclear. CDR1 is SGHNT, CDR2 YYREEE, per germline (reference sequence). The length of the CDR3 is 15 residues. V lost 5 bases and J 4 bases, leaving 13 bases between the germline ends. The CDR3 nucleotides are TGTGCCAGCAGTTCTCGCGAGGCGGGGGCCAACGTCCTGACTTTC. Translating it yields CASSSREAGANVLTF.

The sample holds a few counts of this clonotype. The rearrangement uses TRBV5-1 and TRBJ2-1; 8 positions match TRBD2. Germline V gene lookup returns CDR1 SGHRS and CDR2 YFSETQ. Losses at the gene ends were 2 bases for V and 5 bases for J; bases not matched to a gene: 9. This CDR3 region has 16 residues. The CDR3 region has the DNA TGCGCCAGCAGCTTCCCCGGACTAGCCCGGGACAATGAGCAGTTCTTC. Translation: CASSFPGLARDNEQFF.

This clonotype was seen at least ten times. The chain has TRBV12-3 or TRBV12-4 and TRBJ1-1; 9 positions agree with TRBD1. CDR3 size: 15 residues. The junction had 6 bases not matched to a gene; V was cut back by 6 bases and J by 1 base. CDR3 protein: CASSSGQGRNTEAFF. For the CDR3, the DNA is TGTGCCAGCAGCTCTGGACAGGGGAGGAACACTGAAGCTTTCTTT.

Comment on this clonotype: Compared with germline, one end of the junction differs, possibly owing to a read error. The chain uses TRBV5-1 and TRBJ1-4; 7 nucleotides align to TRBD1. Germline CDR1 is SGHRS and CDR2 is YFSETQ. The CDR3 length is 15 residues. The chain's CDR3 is CASSSSPGQLEKLLF. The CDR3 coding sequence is TGCGCCAGCAGTTCGTCGCCGGGACAGTTAGAAAAACTGCTTTTT.

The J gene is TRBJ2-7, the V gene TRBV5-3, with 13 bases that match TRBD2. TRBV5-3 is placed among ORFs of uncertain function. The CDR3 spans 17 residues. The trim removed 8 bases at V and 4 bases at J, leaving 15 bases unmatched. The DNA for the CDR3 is TGTGCCAGCAGCCGGGCAGGACTAGCGGGAGCGGTGTACGAGCAGTACTTC. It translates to CASSRAGLAGAVYEQYF.

CDR3 coding DNA: TGTGCCAGCAGCTTATCTTCTGTAGCAAGACTCACAGATACGCAGTATTTT. As protein: CASSLSSVARLTDTQYF. The rearrangement links TRBV11-2 to TRBJ2-3; D remains unclear. V lost 2 bases and J lost 2, with 17 bases in between. The germline V gene has CDR1 SGHAT and CDR2 FQNNGV. This CDR3 contains 17 residues.

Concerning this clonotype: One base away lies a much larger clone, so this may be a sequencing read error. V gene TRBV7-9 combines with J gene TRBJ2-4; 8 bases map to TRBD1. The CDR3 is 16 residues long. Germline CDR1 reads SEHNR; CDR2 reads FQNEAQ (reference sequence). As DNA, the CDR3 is TGTGCCAGCAGCCCCCAGGGGGCGAACGGCAAAGACATTCAGTACTTC. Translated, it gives CASSPQGANGKDIQYF.

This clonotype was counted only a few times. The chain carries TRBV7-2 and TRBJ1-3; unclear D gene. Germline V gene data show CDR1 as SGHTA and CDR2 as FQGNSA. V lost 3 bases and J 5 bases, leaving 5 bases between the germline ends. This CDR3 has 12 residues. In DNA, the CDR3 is TGTGCCAGCAGCTTCCCCAGAAACACCATATATTTT. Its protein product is CASSFPRNTIYF. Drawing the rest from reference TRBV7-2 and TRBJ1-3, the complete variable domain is GAGVSQSPSNKVTEKGKDVELRCDPISGHTALYWYRQSLGQGLEFLIYFQGNSAPDKSGLPSDRFSAERTGGSVSTLTIQRTQQEDSAVYLCASSFPRNTIYFGEGSWLTVV.

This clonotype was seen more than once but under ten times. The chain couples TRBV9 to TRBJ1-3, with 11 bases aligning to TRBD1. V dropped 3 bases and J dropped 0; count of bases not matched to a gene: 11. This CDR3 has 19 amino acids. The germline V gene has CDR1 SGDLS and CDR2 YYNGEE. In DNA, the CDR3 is TGTGCCAGCAGCGCCGGGACAGGGGGGCCCCCTTTCTCTGGAAACACCATATATTTT. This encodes CASSAGTGGPPFSGNTIYF. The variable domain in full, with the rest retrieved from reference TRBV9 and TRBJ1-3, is DSGVTQTPKHLITATGQRVTLRCSPRSGDLSVYWYQQSLDQGLQFLIQYYNGEERAKGNILERFSAQQFPDLHSELNLSSLELGDSALYFCASSAGTGGPPFSGNTIYFGEGSWLTVV.

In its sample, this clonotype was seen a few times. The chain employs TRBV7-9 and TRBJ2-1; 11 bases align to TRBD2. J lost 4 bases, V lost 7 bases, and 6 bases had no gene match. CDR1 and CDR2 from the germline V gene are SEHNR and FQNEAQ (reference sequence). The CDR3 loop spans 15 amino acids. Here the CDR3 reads CASITTSGGYNEQFF. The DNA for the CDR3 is TGTGCCAGCATCACCACTAGCGGGGGTTACAATGAGCAGTTCTTC.

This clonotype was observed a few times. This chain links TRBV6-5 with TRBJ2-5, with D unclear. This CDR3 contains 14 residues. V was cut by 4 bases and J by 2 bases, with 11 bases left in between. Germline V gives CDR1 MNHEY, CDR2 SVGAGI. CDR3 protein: CASSFPGAQETQYF. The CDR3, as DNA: TGTGCCAGCAGTTTCCCAGGAGCTCAAGAGACCCAGTACTTC.

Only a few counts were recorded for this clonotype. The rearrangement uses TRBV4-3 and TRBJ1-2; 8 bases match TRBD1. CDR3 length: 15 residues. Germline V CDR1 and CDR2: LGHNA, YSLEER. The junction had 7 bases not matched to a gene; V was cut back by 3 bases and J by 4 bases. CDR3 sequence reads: CASSQTGAGSYGYTF. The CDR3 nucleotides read TGCGCCAGCAGCCAGACAGGGGCGGGTAGCTATGGCTACACCTTC.

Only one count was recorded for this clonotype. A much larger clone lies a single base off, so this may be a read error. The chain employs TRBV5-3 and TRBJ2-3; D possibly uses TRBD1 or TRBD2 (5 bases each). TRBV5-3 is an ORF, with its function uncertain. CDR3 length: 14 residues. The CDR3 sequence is CASSLFRGADAQYF. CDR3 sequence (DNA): TGTGCCAGCAGCTTGTTTAGAGGGGCAGATGCGCAGTATTTT.

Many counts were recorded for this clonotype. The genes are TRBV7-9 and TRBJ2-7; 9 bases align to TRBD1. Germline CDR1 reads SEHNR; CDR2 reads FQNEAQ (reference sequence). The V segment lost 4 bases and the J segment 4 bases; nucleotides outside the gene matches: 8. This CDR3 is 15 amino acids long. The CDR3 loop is CASSSGTGTSYEQYF. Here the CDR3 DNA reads TGTGCCAGCAGCTCCGGGACAGGGACGTCGTACGAGCAGTACTTC. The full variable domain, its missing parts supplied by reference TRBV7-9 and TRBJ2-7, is DTGVSQNPRHKITKRGQNVTFRCDPISEHNRLYWYRQTLGQGPEFLTYFQNEAQLEKSRLLSDRFSAERPKGSFSTLEIQRTEQGDSAMYLCASSSGTGTSYEQYFGPGTRLTVT.

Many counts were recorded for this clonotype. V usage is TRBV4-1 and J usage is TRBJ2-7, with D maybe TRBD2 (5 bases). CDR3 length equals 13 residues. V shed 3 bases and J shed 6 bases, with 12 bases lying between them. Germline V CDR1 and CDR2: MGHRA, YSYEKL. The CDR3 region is CASSHPGSSEQYF. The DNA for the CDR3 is TGCGCCAGCAGCCACCCGGGGTCCAGCGAGCAGTACTTC.

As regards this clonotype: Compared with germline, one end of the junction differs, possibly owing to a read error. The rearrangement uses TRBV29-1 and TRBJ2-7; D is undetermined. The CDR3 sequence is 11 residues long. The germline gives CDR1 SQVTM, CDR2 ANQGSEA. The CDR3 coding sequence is TGCAGCGTTGCCGACTCAGACGCGCCGTCCTTC. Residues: CSVADSDAPSF.

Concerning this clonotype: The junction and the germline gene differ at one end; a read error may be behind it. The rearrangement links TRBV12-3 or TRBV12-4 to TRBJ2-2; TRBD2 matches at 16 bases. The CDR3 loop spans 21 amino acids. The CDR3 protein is CAGRENPGLAGGPANTGELFF. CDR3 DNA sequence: TGTGCCGGCAGAGAGAATCCGGGACTAGCGGGGGGGCCGGCGAACACCGGGGAGCTGTTTTTT.

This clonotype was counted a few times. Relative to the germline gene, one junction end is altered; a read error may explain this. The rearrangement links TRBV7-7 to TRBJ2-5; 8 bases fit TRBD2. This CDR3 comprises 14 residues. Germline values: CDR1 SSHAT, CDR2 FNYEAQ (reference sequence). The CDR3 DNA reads TGTGCTAGCAGCTCAGCGGGAGATTTTGAGACCCAGTACTTC. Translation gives CASSSAGDFETQYF.

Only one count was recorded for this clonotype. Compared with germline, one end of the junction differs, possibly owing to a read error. CDR3 sequence (DNA): TGTACCAGCAGCTTGGTCACAGATACGCAGTATTTT. This encodes CTSSLVTDTQYF. The chain recombines TRBV5-6 with TRBJ2-3, with no clear D. The CDR3 extends over 12 amino acids. Germline values: CDR1 SGHDT, CDR2 YYEEEE.

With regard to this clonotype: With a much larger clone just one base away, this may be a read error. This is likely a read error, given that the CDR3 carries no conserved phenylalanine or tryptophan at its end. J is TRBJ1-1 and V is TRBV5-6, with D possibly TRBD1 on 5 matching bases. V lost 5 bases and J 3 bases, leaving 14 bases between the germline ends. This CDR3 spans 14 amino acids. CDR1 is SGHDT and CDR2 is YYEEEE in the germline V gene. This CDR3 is CASRSAGYDTEAFS. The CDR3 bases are TGTGCCAGCAGGTCGGCAGGGTATGACACTGAAGCTTTCTCT.

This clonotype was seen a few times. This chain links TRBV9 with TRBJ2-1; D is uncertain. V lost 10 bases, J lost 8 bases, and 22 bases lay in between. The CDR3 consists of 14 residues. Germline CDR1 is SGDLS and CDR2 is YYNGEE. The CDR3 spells CASSNGQYPDEQFF. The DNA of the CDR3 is TGTGCCTCGTCTAATGGGCAGTACCCCGATGAGCAGTTCTTC.

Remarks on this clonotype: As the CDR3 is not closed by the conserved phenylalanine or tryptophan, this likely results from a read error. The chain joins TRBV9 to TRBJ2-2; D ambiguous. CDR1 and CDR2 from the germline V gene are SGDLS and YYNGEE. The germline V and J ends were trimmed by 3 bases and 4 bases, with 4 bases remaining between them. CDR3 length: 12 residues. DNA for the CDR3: TGTGCCAGCAGCGAGGGCACCGGGGAGCTGTTTTTA. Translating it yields CASSEGTGELFL.